One TCR beta chain is described in this entry. The sample originates from a study of T cell clones after liver transplantation. Across the whole study: Immunosuppression withdrawal was tried within 2 years after liver transplantation in this trial. TCRbeta sequencing after a pre-transplant mixed lymphocyte reaction identified graft-donor-reactive clones, later tracked in post-transplant blood. Graft-donor-reactive sequences were compared with third-party-reactive TCRbeta sequences from pre-transplant mixed lymphocyte reactions.

Sequencing was performed with immunoSEQ multiplex PCR; in TCRdb, only in-frame clones are kept and a portion is missing. The sample has about 7,900 clones, 80% seen once; the top ten hold roughly 37%. This CDR3 has 14 residues. Germline CDR1 MNHNY, CDR2 SVGAGI (reference sequence). The germline V and J ends were trimmed by 9 bases and 5 bases, with 19 bases remaining between them. The sample in question was CD8+ T cells from blood, obtained before liver transplant. The source is a human donor who received a liver transplant. The chain employs TRBV6-6 and TRBJ1-1; D perhaps matches TRBD1 (5 bases). The CDR3 DNA reads as TGTGCCAGTCCCCCCTGGGGGGGTGGGACTGAAGCTTTCTTT. The encoded protein is CASPPWGGGTEAFF.